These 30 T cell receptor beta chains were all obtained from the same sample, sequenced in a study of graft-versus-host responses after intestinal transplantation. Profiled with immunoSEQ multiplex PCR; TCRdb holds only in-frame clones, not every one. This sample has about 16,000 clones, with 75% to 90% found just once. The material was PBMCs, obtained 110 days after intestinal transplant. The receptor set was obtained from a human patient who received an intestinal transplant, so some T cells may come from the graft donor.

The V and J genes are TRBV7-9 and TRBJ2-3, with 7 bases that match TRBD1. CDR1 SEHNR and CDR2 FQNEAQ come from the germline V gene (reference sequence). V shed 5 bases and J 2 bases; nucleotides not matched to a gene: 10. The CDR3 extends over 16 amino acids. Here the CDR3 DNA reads TGTGCCAGCAGCCGTCCAGGGACAGTAATCACAGATACGCAGTATTTT. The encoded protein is CASSRPGTVITDTQYF.

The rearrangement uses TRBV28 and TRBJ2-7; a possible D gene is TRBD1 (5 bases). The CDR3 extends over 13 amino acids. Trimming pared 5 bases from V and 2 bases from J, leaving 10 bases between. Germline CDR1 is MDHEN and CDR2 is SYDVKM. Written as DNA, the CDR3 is TGTGCCAGCAGTCCAACGACAGCCTACGAGCAGTACTTC. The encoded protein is CASSPTTAYEQYF. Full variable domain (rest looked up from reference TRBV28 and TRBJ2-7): DVKVTQSSRYLVKRTGEKVFLECVQDMDHENMFWYRQDPGLGLRLIYFSYDVKMKEKGDIPEGYSVSREKKERFSLILESASTNQTSMYLCASSPTTAYEQYFGPGTRLTVT.

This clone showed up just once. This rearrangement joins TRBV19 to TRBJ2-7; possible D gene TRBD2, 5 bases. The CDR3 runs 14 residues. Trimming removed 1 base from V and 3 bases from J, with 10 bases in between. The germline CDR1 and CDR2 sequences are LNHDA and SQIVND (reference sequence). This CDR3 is CASSIGTQFYEQYF. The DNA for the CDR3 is TGTGCCAGTAGTATAGGGACTCAATTCTACGAGCAGTACTTC.

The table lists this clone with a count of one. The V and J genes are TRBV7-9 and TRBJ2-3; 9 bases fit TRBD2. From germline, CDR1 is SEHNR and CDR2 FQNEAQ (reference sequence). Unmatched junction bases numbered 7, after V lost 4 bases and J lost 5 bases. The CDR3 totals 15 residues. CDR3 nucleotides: TGTGCCAGCAGCTACCCTAGCGGGAAGGGAGATACGCAGTATTTT. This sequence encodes CASSYPSGKGDTQYF.

The CDR3 sequence is CASSRGLYEQYF. The CDR3 DNA follows: TGTGCCAGCAGCCGGGGCTTATACGAGCAGTACTTC. V usage is TRBV5-4 and J usage is TRBJ2-7; D could derive from TRBD1 or TRBD2 (5 bases each). The CDR3 runs to 12 residues. CDR1 is SGHNT, CDR2 YYREEE, per germline (reference sequence). V lost 4 bases, J lost 4 bases, and 9 bases lay in between.

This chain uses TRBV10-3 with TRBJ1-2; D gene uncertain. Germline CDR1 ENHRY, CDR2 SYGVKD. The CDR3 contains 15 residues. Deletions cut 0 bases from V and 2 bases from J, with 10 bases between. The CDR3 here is CAISESLLPNYGYTF. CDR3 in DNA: TGTGCCATCAGTGAGTCTCTCCTCCCAAACTATGGCTACACCTTC.

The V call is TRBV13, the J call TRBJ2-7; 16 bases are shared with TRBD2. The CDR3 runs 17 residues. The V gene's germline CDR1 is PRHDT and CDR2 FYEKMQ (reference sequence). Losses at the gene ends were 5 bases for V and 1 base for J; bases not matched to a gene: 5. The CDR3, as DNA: TGTGCCAGCAGCCCGGGACTAGCGGGAGGGGGGTCCTACGAGCAGTACTTC. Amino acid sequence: CASSPGLAGGGSYEQYF.

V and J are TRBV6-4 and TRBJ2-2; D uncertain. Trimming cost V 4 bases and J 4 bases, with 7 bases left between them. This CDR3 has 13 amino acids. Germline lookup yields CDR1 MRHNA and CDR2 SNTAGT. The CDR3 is CASSATVTGELFF. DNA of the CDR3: TGTGCCAGCAGTGCCACCGTCACCGGGGAGCTGTTTTTT.

The DNA for the CDR3 is TGTGCCAGCAGCTCAGACGGGACTGGGGCCAACGTCCTGACTTTC. Amino acid sequence: CASSSDGTGANVLTF. J is TRBJ2-6 and V is TRBV7-9, with D possibly being TRBD2 (5 bases). With 4 bases removed from V and 2 bases from J, the gap between germline ends came to 9 bases. The CDR3 runs to 15 residues. Germline V gives CDR1 SEHNR, CDR2 FQNEAQ (reference sequence).

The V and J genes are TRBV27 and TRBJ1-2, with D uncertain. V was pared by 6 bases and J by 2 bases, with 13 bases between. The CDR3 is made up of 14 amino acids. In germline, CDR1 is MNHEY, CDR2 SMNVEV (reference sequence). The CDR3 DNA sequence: TGTGCCAGCAGCCCCATTGGAGGGAACTATGGCTACACCTTC. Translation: CASSPIGGNYGYTF.

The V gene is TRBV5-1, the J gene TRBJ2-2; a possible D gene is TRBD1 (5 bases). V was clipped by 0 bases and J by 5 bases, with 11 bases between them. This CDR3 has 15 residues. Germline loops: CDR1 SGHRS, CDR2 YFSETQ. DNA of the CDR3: TGCGCCAGCAGCTTGGGGCAGGGCGGAACCGGGGAGCTGTTTTTT. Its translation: CASSLGQGGTGELFF.

In nucleotides, the CDR3 is TGCGCCAGCAGCCCTGGGACAAGTTCCTACGAGCAGTACTTC. It codes for CASSPGTSSYEQYF. The chain recombines TRBV5-1 with TRBJ2-7; possibly TRBD1 for D (6 bases). Germline values: CDR1 SGHRS, CDR2 YFSETQ. The CDR3 is 14 amino acids. V was pared by 4 bases and J by 1 base, with 12 bases between.

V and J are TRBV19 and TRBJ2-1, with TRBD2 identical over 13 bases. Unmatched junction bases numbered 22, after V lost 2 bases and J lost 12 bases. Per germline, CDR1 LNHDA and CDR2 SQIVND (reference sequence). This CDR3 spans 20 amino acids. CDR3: CASSIWDIGTSGTVHGGQFF. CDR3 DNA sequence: TGTGCCAGTAGTATATGGGATATTGGGACTAGCGGGACGGTCCACGGGGGGCAGTTCTTC.

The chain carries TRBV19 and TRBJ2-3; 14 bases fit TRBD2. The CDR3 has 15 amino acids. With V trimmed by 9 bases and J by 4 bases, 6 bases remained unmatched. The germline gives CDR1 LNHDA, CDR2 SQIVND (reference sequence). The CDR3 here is CASRTSGRYADTQYF. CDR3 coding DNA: TGTGCCAGCAGGACTAGCGGGAGGTACGCAGATACGCAGTATTTT.

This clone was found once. The CDR3 DNA is TGTGCCAGCAGCCCGAAAAGCGGGAGGGGCACCGGGGAGCTGTTTTTT. Translation: CASSPKSGRGTGELFF. This sequence joins TRBV5-4 and TRBJ2-2, with 10 bases aligning to TRBD2. V lost 4 bases to trimming and J lost 4 bases; unmatched junction nucleotides: 7. The CDR3 is 16 residues long. Germline values: CDR1 SGHNT, CDR2 YYREEE (reference sequence).

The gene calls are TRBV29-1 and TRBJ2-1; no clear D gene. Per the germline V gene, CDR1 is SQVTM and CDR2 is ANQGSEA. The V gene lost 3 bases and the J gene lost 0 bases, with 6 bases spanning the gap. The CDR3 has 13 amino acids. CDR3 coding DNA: TGCAGCGTTGATCCCCCCTCCTACAATGAGCAGTTCTTC. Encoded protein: CSVDPPSYNEQFF.

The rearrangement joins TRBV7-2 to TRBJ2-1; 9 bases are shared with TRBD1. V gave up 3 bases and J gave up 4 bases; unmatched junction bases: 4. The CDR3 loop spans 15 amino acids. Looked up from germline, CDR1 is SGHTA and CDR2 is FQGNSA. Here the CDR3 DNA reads TGTGCCAGCAGCTTTAGACAGGGGGAATACAATGAGCAGTTCTTC. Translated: CASSFRQGEYNEQFF.

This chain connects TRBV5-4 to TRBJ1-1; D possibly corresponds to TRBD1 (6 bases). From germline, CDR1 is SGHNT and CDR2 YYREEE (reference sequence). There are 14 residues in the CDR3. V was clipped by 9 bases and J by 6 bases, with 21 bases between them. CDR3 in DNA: TGTGCCACTAACCCGCCAGGGGAGTTTGCTGAAGCTTTCTTT. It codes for CATNPPGEFAEAFF.

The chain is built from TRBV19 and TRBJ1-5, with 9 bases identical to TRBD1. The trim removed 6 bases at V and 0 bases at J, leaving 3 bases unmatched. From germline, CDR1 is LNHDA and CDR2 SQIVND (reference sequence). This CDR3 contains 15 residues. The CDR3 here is CASRRDRDSNQPQHF. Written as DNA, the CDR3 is TGTGCCAGTAGACGGGACAGGGATAGCAATCAGCCCCAGCATTTT.

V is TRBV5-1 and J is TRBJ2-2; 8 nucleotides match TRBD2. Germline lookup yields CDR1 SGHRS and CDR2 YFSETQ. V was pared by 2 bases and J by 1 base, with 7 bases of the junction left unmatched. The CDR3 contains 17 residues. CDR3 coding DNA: TGCGCCAGCAGCTTTATTGGACTAGCAGTGAACACCGGGGAGCTGTTTTTT. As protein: CASSFIGLAVNTGELFF.

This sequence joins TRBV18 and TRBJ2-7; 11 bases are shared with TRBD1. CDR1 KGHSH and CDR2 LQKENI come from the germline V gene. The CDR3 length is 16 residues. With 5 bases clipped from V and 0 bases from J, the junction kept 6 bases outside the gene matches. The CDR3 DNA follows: TGTGCCAGCTCAGGAACAGGGACAGGGGGCTCCTACGAGCAGTACTTC. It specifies CASSGTGTGGSYEQYF.

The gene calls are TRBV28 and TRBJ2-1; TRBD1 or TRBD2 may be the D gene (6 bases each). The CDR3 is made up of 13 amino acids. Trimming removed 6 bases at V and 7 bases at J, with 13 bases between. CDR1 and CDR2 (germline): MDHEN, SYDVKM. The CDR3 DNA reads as TGTGCCAGCAGGGGGGGCGCAAGGAATGAGCAGTTCTTC. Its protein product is CASRGGARNEQFF.

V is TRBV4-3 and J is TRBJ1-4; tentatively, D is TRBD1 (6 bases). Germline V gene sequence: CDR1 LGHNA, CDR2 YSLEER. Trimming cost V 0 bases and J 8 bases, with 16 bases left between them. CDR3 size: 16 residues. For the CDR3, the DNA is TGCGCCAGCAGCCAAGAATACAGGGTTTGGGAAGAAAAACTGTTTTTT. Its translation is CASSQEYRVWEEKLFF.

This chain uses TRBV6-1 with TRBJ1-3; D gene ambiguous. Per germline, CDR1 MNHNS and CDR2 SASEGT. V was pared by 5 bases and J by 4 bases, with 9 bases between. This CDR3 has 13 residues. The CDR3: CASSLRAGNTIYF. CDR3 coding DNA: TGTGCCAGCAGTTTGAGAGCAGGAAACACCATATATTTT.

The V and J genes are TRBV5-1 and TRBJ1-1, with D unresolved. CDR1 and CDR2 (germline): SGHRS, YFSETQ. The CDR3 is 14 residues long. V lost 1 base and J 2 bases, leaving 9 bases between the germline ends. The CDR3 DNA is TGCGCCAGCAGCTTGCGTCCGGGAAACACTGAAGCTTTCTTT. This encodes CASSLRPGNTEAFF.

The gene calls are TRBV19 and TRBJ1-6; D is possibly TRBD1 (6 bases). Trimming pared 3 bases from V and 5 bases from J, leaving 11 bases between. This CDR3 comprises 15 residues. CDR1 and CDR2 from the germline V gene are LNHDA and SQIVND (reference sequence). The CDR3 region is CASSMWTANNSPLHF. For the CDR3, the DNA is TGTGCCAGTAGTATGTGGACAGCTAATAATTCACCCCTCCACTTT. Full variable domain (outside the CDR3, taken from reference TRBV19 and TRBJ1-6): DGGITQSPKYLFRKEGQNVTLSCEQNLNHDAMYWYRQDPGQGLRLIYYSQIVNDFQKGDIAEGYSVSREKKESFPLTVTSAQKNPTAFYLCASSMWTANNSPLHFGNGTRLTVT.

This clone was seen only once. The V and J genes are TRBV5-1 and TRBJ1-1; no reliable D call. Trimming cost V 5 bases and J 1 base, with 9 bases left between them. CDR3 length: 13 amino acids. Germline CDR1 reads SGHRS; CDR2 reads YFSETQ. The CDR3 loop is CASRVPPNTEAFF. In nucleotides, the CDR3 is TGCGCCAGCAGAGTTCCCCCGAACACTGAAGCTTTCTTT.

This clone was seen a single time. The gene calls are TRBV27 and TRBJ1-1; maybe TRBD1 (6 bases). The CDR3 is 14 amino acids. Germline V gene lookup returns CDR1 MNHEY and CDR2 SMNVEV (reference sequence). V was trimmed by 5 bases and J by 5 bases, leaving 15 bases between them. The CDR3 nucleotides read TGTGCCAGCAGTCTCCGGGGGCGAGGAACTGAAGCTTTCTTT. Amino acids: CASSLRGRGTEAFF.

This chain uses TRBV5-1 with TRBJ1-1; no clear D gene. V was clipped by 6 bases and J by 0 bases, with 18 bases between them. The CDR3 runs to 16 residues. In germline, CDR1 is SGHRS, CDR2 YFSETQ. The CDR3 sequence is CASNFIRNSMNTEAFF. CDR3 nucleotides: TGCGCCAGCAACTTCATCAGGAATTCCATGAACACTGAAGCTTTCTTT.

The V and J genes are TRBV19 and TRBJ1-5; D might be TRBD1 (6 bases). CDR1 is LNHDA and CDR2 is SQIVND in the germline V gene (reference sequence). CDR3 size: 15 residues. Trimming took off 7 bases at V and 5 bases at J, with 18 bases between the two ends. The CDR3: CASIKSRGLDQPQHF. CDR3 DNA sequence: TGTGCCAGTATTAAAAGCAGGGGCCTCGATCAGCCCCAGCATTTT.